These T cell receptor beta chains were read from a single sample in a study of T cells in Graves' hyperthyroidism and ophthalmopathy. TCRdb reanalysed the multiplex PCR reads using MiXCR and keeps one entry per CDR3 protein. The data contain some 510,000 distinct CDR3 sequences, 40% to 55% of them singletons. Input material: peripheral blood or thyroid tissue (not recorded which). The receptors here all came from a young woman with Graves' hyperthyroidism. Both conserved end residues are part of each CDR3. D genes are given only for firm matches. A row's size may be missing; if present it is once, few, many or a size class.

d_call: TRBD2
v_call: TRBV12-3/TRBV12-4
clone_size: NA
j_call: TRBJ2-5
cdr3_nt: TGTGCCAGCAGTTTGAGCGGGAGAGGAGGAGAGACCCAGTACTTC
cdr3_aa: CASSLSGRGGETQYF

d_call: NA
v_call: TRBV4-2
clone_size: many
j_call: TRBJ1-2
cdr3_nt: TGTGCCAGCAGCTTGCACGGGGACTATGGCTACACCTTC
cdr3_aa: CASSLHGDYGYTF

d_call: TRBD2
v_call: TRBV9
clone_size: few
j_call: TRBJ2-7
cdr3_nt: TGTGCCAGCAGCGAACTAGCGGGAGCTAACGAGCAGTACTTC
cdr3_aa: CASSELAGANEQYF

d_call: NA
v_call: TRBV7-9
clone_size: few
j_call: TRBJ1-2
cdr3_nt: TGTGCCAGCAGCCCATTTGGTACCCTTATCATTTATGGCTACACCTTC
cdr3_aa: CASSPFGTLIIYGYTF

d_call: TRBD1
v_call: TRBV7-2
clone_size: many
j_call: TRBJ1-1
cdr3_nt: TGTGCCAGCAGCCCGGGACAGGGATGGGACACTGAAGCTTTCTTT
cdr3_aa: CASSPGQGWDTEAFF

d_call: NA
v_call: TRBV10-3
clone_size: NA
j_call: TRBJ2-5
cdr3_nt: TGTGCCAGCGTCAAGGGGTATCAAGAGACCCAGTACTTC
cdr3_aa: CASVKGYQETQYF

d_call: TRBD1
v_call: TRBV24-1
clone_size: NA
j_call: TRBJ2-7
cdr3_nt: TGTGCCACCCATGACACCCGGGACAGCACCTACGAGCAGTACTTC
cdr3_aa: CATHDTRDSTYEQYF

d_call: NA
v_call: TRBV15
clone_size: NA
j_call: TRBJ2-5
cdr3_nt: TGTGCCACCAGCAGTAGGAGGCACTCTTTACAAGAGGCCCAGTACTTC
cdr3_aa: CATSSRRHSLQEAQYF

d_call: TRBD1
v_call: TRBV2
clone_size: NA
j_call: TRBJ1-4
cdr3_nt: TGTGCCAGCAGCGCCAGACAGGGAGTGGAAAAACTGTTTTTT
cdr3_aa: CASSARQGVEKLFF

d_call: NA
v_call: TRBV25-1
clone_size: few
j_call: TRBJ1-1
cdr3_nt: TGTGCCAGCAGTGAACTCTTAAACACTGAAGCTTTCTTT
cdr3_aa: CASSELLNTEAFF

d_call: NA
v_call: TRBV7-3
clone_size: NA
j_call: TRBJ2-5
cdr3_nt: TGTGCCAGCAGCTTCACTAGCAGGGTCCAAGAGACCCAGTACTTC
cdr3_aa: CASSFTSRVQETQYF

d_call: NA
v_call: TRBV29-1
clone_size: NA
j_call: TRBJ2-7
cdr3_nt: TGCAGCTTCGATGAGACCCAGGGCTACGAGCAGTACTTC
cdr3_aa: CSFDETQGYEQYF

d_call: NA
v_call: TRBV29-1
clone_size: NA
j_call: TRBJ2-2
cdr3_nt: TGCAGCGTAGATACAGTGAACACCGGGGAGCTGTTTTTT
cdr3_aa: CSVDTVNTGELFF

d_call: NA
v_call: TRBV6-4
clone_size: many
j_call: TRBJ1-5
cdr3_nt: TGTGCCAGCAGTGACTCAGGGGGCAATCAGCCCCAGCATTTT
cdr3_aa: CASSDSGGNQPQHF

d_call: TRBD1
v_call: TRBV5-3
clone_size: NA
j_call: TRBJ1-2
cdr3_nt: TGTGCCAACAGCCCCACAGGGGGCGATTTCGGCTACACCTTC
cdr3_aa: CANSPTGGDFGYTF

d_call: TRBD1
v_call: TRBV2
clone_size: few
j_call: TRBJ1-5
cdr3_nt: TGTGCCAGCAGTGACCGGGACAGGAATTTTTACAATCAGCCCCAGCATTTT
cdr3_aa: CASSDRDRNFYNQPQHF

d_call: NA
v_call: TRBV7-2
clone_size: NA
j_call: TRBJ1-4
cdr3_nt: TGTGCCAGCAGCAGTGGAGCAGAAAAACTGTTTTTT
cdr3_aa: CASSSGAEKLFF

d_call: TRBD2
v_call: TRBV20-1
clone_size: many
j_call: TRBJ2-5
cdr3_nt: TGCAGTGCTAGACTGGGGGGGAGGGAGGAGACCCAGTACTTC
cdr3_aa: CSARLGGREETQYF

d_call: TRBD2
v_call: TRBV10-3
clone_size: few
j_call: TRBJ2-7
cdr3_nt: TGTGCCATCAGGCGGGAGAGTTACGAGCAGTACTTC
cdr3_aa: CAIRRESYEQYF

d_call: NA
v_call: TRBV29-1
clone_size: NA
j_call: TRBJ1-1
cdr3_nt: TGCAGCATGATCCGGAGGGCGAACGCTGAAGCTTTCTTT
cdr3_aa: CSMIRRANAEAFF

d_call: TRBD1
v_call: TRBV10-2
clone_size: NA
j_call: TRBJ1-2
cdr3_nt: TGCGCCAGCAGTGAGGACAGGGAGGTTGGCTACACCTTC
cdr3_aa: CASSEDREVGYTF

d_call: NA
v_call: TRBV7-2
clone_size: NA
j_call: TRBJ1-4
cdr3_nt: TGTGCCAGCAGTTTGCCCCCGGGGAATAAAAAACTGTTTTTT
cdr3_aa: CASSLPPGNKKLFF

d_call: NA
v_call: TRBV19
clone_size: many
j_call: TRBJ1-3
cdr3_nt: TGTGCCAGTAGTCCGAGTCCGGCGGGAAACACCATATATTTT
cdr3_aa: CASSPSPAGNTIYF

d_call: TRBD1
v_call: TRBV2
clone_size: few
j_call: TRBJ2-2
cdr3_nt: TGTGCCAGCGGACAGGGCCTTGGCTTTTCCGGGGAGCTGTTTTTT
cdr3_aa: CASGQGLGFSGELFF

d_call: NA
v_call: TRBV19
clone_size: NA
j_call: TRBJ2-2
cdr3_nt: TGTGCCAGTAGTATTGGCCAGGAAGGCACCGGGGAGCTGTTTTTT
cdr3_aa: CASSIGQEGTGELFF

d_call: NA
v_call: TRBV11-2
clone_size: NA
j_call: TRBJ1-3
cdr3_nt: TGTGCCAGCAGCTCCACCAGGTACTCTGGAAACACCATATATTTT
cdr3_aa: CASSSTRYSGNTIYF

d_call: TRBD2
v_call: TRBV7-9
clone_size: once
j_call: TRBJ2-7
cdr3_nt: TGTGCCAGCAGCTATAGCGGGAGGGAAGGCGAGCAGTACTTC
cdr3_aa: CASSYSGREGEQYF

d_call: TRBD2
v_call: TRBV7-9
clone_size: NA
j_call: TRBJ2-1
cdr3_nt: TGTGCCAGCAGCTTAGGCGGGAGTGGTGAGCAGTTCTTC
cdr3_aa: CASSLGGSGEQFF

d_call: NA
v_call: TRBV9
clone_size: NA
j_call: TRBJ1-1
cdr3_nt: TGTGCCAGCAGCCCACAAGAATTAGAAGCTTTCTTT
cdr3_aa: CASSPQELEAFF

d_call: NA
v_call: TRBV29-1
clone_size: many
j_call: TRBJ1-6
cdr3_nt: TGCAGCGTTGGAAGCTCCTATAATTCACCCCTCCACTTT
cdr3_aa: CSVGSSYNSPLHF

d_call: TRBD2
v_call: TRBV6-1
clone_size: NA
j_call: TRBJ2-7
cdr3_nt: TGTGCCAGCAGTGACAGGGAGGGTCAGCCCCAGCAGTACTTC
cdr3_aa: CASSDREGQPQQYF

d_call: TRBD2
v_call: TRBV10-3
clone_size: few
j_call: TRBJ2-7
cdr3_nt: TGTGCCATCAGTGAGGAGGGGACTAGCGGAATAGTTGTCTACGAGCAGTACTTC
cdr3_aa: CAISEEGTSGIVVYEQYF

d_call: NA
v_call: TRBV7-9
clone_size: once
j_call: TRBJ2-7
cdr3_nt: TGTGCCAGCAGAAGAAGGGACGAGCAGTACTTC
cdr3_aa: CASRRRDEQYF

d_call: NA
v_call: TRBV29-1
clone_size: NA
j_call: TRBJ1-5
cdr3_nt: TGCAGCGTTGAAGGGGCAGGGCTCCTTGACAATCAGCCCCAGCATTTT
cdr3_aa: CSVEGAGLLDNQPQHF

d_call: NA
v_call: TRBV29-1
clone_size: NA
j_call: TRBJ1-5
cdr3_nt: TGCAGCGTTGGAGGGGATAGCAATCAGCTCCAGCATTTT
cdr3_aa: CSVGGDSNQLQHF

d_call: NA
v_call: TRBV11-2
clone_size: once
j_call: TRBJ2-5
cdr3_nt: TGCGCCAGCAGCCCCCTTGGGACCGCCGCGACCCAGTACTTC
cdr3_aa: CASSPLGTAATQYF

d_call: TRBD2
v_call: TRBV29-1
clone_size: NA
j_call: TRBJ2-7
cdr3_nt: TGCAGCGTTGGGGCTCGCGGGAGTTTCTACGAGCAGTACTTC
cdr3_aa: CSVGARGSFYEQYF

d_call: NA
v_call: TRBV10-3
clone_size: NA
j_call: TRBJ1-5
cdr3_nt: TGTGCCATCAGTGAGTCAGGGGGCCAGCATTTT
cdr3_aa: CAISESGGQHF

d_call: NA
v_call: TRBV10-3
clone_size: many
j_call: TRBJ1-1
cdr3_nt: TGTGCCATCAGTCCCGTCGACATGAACACTGAAGCTTTCTTT
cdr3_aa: CAISPVDMNTEAFF

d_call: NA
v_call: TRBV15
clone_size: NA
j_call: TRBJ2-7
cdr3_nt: TGTGCCACCAGCAGTGAGTCTTTGTCCTACGAGCAGTACTTC
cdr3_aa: CATSSESLSYEQYF

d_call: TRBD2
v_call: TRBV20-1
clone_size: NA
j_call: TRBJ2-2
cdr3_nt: TGCAGTGCCTACGGGACTAGCGGGAATGGGGAGCTGTTTTTT
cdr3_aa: CSAYGTSGNGELFF

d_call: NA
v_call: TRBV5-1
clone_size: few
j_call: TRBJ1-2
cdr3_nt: TGCGCCAGCAGCTTGGCCCCTCCACATGACGATGGCTACACCTTC
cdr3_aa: CASSLAPPHDDGYTF

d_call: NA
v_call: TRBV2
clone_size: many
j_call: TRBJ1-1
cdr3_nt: TGTGCCAAGCAGGAGAACACTGAAGCTTTCTTT
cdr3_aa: CAKQENTEAFF

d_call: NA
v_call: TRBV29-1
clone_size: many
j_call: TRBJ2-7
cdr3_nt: TGCAGCGTTGTCGTCGGGAGCAACGAGCAGTACTTC
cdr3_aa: CSVVVGSNEQYF

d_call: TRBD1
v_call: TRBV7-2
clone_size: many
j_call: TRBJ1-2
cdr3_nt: TGTGCCAGCAGCTTAGTAGGGGGCGGGGGCTATGGCTACACCTTC
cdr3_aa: CASSLVGGGGYGYTF

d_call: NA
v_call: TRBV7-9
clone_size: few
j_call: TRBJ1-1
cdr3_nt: TGTGCCAGCAGTTACCACGGATTGAACACTGAAGCTTTCTTT
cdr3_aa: CASSYHGLNTEAFF

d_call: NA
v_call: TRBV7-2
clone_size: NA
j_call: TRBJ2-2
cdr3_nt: TGCGCCAGCAGCCAAGATAGGGGCGGCTACACCGGGGAGCTGTTTTTT
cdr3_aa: CASSQDRGGYTGELFF

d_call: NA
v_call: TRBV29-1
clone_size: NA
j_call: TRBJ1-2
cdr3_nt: TGCAGCGTTGAAGCAGGGAACGATGGCTACACCTTC
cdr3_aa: CSVEAGNDGYTF

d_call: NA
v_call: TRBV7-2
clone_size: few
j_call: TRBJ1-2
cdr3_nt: TGTGCCAGCAGCTTCCTTCCCGGTACTAACTATGGCTACACCTTC
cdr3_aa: CASSFLPGTNYGYTF

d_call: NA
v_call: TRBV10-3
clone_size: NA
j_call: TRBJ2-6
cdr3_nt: TGTGCCAGCCTTGAAGGTGCCGGGGCCAACGTCCTGACTTTC
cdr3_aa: CASLEGAGANVLTF

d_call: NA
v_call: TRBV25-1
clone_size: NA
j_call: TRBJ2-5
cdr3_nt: TGTGCCAGCAGTGCAGGGAAGGACCAGAGGGGGACCCAGTACTTC
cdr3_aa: CASSAGKDQRGTQYF

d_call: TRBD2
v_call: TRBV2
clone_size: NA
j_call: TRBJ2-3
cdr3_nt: TGTGCCAGCAGTCACCCGGGGACTAACAGCACAGATACGCAGTATTTT
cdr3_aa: CASSHPGTNSTDTQYF

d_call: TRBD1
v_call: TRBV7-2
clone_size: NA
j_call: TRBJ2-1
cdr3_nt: TGTGCCAGCAGCTCCGGGACAGGTTACAATGAGCAGTTCTTC
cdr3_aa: CASSSGTGYNEQFF

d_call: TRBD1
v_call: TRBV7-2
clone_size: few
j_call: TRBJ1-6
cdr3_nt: TGTGCCAGCAGCAGCCGGGACAGGGAACGATCACCCCTCCACTTT
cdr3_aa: CASSSRDRERSPLHF

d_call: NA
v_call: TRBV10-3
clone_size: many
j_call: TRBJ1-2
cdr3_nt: TGTGCCATCAGAGAGGACGGCGCTGCTAGGAGCTACACCTTC
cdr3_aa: CAIREDGAARSYTF

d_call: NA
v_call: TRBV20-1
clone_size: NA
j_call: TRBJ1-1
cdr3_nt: TGCAGTGGAGCGGGCAGTAACACTGAAGCTTTCTTT
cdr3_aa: CSGAGSNTEAFF

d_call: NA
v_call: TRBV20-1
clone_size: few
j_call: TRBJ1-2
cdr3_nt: TGCAGTGCTGTATCGAGATCTAACTATGGCTACACCTTC
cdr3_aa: CSAVSRSNYGYTF

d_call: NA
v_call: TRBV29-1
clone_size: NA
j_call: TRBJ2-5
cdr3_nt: TGCAGCGTTGCGGGGCCGGAGACCCAGTACTTC
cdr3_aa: CSVAGPETQYF

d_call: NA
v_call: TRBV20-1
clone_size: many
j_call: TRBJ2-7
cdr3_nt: TGCAGTGCTAGTTCGAGATACGAGCAGTACTTC
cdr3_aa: CSASSRYEQYF

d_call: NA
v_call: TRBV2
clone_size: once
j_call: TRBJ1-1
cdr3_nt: TGTGCCAGCAGCTCCGATCAATGGGGGAACACTGAAGCTTTCTTT
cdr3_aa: CASSSDQWGNTEAFF